This TCR beta chain was documented in a study of CD8 T cells in Susac syndrome. Sequencing of TCR beta drew on CD8+ and CD4+ T cells from blood. Purification of the CD8+ and CD4+ T cells relied on negative isolation, and TEMRA cells underwent FACS enrichment. Trimming took off 1 base at V and 7 bases at J, with 11 bases between the two ends. The CDR3 length is 13 residues. The RNA input was 0.5 to 1 ug, and it was reverse transcribed with random hexamers. TCRdb reprocessed the immunoSEQ multiplex PCR reads via MiXCR and lists one record per CDR3 protein. The sample carries a few hundred thousand distinct CDR3 sequences, about 95% recorded once. This clonotype was counted once.

The source is a human donor with multiple sclerosis. The sample comprised CD4+ T cells from PBMCs. V gene TRBV12-3 or TRBV12-4 combines with J gene TRBJ2-7, with a tentative D call TRBD2 (6 bases). The CDR3 nucleotides are TGTGCCAGCAGTTTAGGATGGGCGGGGGAGCAGTACTTC. It translates to CASSLGWAGEQYF.